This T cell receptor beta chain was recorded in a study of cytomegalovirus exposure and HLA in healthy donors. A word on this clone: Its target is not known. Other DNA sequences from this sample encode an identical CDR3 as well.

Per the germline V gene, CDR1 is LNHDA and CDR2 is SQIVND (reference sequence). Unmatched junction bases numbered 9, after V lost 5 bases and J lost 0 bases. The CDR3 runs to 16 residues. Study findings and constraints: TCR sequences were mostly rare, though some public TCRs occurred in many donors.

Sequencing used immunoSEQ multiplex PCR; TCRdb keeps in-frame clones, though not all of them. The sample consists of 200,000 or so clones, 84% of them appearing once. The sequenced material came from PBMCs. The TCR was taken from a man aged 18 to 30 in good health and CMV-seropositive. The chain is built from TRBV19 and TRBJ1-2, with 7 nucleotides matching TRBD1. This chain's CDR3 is CASSPPGQHSNYGYTF. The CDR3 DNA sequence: TGTGCCAGTAGTCCCCCGGGACAGCATTCTAACTATGGCTACACCTTC.